The 22 T cell receptor beta chains reported below all come from one sample, sequenced in a study of TIL therapy for anti-PD-1-resistant metastatic lung cancer. This was the immunoSEQ v3 assay. TCRdb's copy holds only in-frame clones and misses some; the assay was immunoSEQ multiplex PCR. The table includes under 70,000 clones, roughly 87% detected once. Stated time point: pre-treatment sample, taken before nivolumab and TIL therapy. Sample: blood, taken at baseline. These receptors came from a person aged 30 to 80 with non-small cell lung cancer.

The chain joins TRBV4-1 to TRBJ2-2, with D possibly called TRBD1 or TRBD2 (5 bases each). CDR3 length: 15 amino acids. Germline-derived CDR1 and CDR2 are MGHRA and YSYEKL. V gave up 1 base and J gave up 7 bases, with 13 bases separating them. As DNA, the CDR3 is TGCGCCAGCAGCCAAGTTCAGGGAGAGTACGGGGAGCTGTTTTTT. Amino acid sequence: CASSQVQGEYGELFF.

This clone has only a few counts. The genes are TRBV4-1 and TRBJ2-2, with D perhaps matching TRBD1 (6 bases). Trimming stripped 3 bases from V and 2 bases from J, with 13 bases between. This CDR3 comprises 16 residues. Germline V gene data show CDR1 as MGHRA and CDR2 as YSYEKL. The CDR3 spells CASSHPRDTNTGELFF. In DNA, the CDR3 is TGCGCCAGCAGCCATCCCCGGGACACCAACACCGGGGAGCTGTTTTTT.

J is TRBJ2-5 and V is TRBV2; no reliable D call. V gave up 3 bases and J gave up 5 bases, with 16 bases separating them. The CDR3 runs to 15 residues. Germline CDR1 SNHLY, CDR2 FYNNEI. CDR3 sequence (DNA): TGTGCCAGCAGTGAGTACGAGGCGGTTTGGGAGACCCAGTACTTC. Protein sequence: CASSEYEAVWETQYF. Full variable domain (rest looked up from reference TRBV2 and TRBJ2-5): EPEVTQTPSHQVTQMGQEVILRCVPISNHLYFYWYRQILGQKVEFLVSFYNNEISEKSEIFDDQFSVERPDGSNFTLKIRSTKLEDSAMYFCASSEYEAVWETQYFGPGTRLLVL.

This clone was seen a single time. The V call is TRBV2, the J call TRBJ2-3, with TRBD2 matching over 7 bases. V was clipped by 6 bases and J by 0 bases; unmatched bases: 12. Germline lookup yields CDR1 SNHLY and CDR2 FYNNEI. The CDR3 runs to 17 residues. CDR3: CASRRALLATSTDTQYF. The CDR3, as DNA: TGTGCCAGCAGGAGGGCCTTACTAGCGACTAGCACAGATACGCAGTATTTT.

This clone was observed once. V gene TRBV19 combines with J gene TRBJ1-1; D is uncertain. Germline CDR1 is LNHDA and CDR2 is SQIVND (reference sequence). The V end lost 11 bases, the J end lost 0 bases, and 16 bases lay between the germline ends. The CDR3 is 14 residues long. CDR3 in DNA: TGTGCCGGAGTTAGCGGGGTACTGAACACTGAAGCTTTCTTT. This encodes CAGVSGVLNTEAFF. Looking up the rest from reference TRBV19 and TRBJ1-1 gives the full variable domain: DGGITQSPKYLFRKEGQNVTLSCEQNLNHDAMYWYRQDPGQGLRLIYYSQIVNDFQKGDIAEGYSVSREKKESFPLTVTSAQKNPTAFYLCAGVSGVLNTEAFFGQGTRLTVV.

The rearrangement links TRBV5-1 to TRBJ2-1; the D is unclear. In germline, CDR1 is SGHRS, CDR2 YFSETQ. The CDR3 loop spans 15 amino acids. V was pared by 0 bases and J by 0 bases, with 7 bases between. CDR3 in DNA: TGCGCCAGCAGCTTGGAACCAAGCTCCTACAATGAGCAGTTCTTC. This sequence encodes CASSLEPSSYNEQFF.

V usage is TRBV2 and J usage is TRBJ1-5; 8 nucleotides match TRBD1. Unmatched junction bases numbered 10, after V lost 8 bases and J lost 4 bases. Germline loops: CDR1 SNHLY, CDR2 FYNNEI. This CDR3 region has 15 residues. Here the CDR3 reads CASLRETGVNQPQHF. CDR3 DNA sequence: TGTGCCAGCCTCCGGGAGACAGGGGTAAATCAGCCCCAGCATTTT.

This clone was found once. This chain joins TRBV5-1 and TRBJ2-5; 12 bases match TRBD2. Germline V gene sequence: CDR1 SGHRS, CDR2 YFSETQ. The CDR3 is made up of 14 amino acids. The V segment lost 6 bases and the J segment 1 base; nucleotides outside the gene matches: 1. The CDR3 sequence: CASKGLAGQETQYF. CDR3 bases: TGCGCCAGCAAGGGACTAGCGGGCCAAGAGACCCAGTACTTC.

V and J are TRBV10-1 and TRBJ2-1; TRBD2 matches 13 bases. CDR1 and CDR2 from the germline V gene are WNHNN and SYGVQD (reference sequence). The CDR3 has 18 amino acids. V trimming: 4 bases; J trimming: 0 bases; junction bases outside the gene matches: 6. This CDR3 reads CASSGTGTSGVSYNEQFF. CDR3 DNA: TGCGCCAGCAGTGGGACCGGGACTAGCGGGGTCTCCTACAATGAGCAGTTCTTC.

This clone was seen only a few times. V gene TRBV6-1 combines with J gene TRBJ1-2, with D perhaps matching TRBD1 (5 bases). The germline V gene has CDR1 MNHNS and CDR2 SASEGT. This CDR3 has 15 residues. V shed 0 bases and J shed 8 bases, with 16 bases lying between them. The CDR3 DNA reads TGTGCCAGCAGTGAAGCAGGCGGGGCGGGAGGAGGCTACACCTTC. Encoded protein: CASSEAGGAGGGYTF.

The chain employs TRBV28 and TRBJ2-7; D assignment may be TRBD1 or TRBD2 (5 bases each). The CDR3 sequence is 12 residues long. V dropped 2 bases and J dropped 6 bases, with 8 bases sitting between them. Germline values: CDR1 MDHEN, CDR2 SYDVKM. The CDR3 bases are TGTGCCAGCAGTTTACCAGGGACCGAGCAGTACTTC. This gives the protein CASSLPGTEQYF.

V gene TRBV15 combines with J gene TRBJ2-3; TRBD1 might be the D (6 bases). There are 15 residues in the CDR3. Germline-derived CDR1 and CDR2 are LNHNV and YYDKDF (reference sequence). Trimming took 8 bases from V and 0 from J, leaving 15 bases between them. CDR3 loop: CATGARGTSTDTQYF. The CDR3 region has the DNA TGTGCCACCGGTGCCAGGGGAACTAGCACAGATACGCAGTATTTT.

This clone showed up just once. The gene calls are TRBV7-2 and TRBJ1-1; no reliable D call. The CDR3 spans 11 residues. Germline-derived CDR1 and CDR2 are SGHTA and FQGNSA. Trimming left V 4 bases short and J 7 bases short, with 7 bases between. CDR3 bases: TGTGCCAGCAGCTGGGCCCTTGAAGCTTTCTTT. Translating it yields CASSWALEAFF.

The chain carries TRBV27 and TRBJ2-7, with 8 bases aligning to TRBD1. V gave up 5 bases and J gave up 2 bases; unmatched junction bases: 8. Germline V gene lookup returns CDR1 MNHEY and CDR2 SMNVEV (reference sequence). The CDR3 is 15 residues long. CDR3 coding DNA: TGTGCCAGCAGTGCCGAGACAGGGGCACCCTACGAGCAGTACTTC. It yields the protein CASSAETGAPYEQYF.

The rearrangement links TRBV7-2 to TRBJ2-2; 9 bases are a match to TRBD2. Germline trimming cut 3 bases from V and 4 bases from J; bases unmatched to any gene: 6. Germline-derived CDR1 and CDR2 are SGHTA and FQGNSA. The CDR3 sequence is 16 residues long. The CDR3 sequence is CASSFPGTSRTGELFF. The CDR3 DNA reads as TGTGCCAGCAGCTTTCCCGGGACTAGCCGCACCGGGGAGCTGTTTTTT.

The chain is built from TRBV6-6 and TRBJ2-3; the match to TRBD1 covers 8 bases. CDR1 is MNHNY and CDR2 is SVGAGI in the germline V gene (reference sequence). The length of the CDR3 is 15 residues. With V trimmed by 4 bases and J by 4 bases, 7 bases remained unmatched. CDR3 DNA: TGTGCCAGCAGTTCCGTCCCGGGACAGGCAGATACGCAGTATTTT. Translation: CASSSVPGQADTQYF.

The V gene is TRBV27, the J gene TRBJ1-2; D call uncertain. From germline, CDR1 is MNHEY and CDR2 SMNVEV (reference sequence). The CDR3 sequence is 14 residues long. V was clipped by 1 base and J by 5 bases, with 11 bases between them. The CDR3, as DNA: TGTGCCAGCAGTTTATTTGGCACGGAGTATGGCTACACCTTC. Translated, it gives CASSLFGTEYGYTF.

J is TRBJ2-3 and V is TRBV29-1; no clear D. The CDR3 consists of 14 residues. Germline lookup yields CDR1 SQVTM and CDR2 ANQGSEA. The V end was cut by 5 bases, the J end by 9 bases, with 21 bases between. The CDR3 nucleotides are TGCAGCGTTCGGAAGGGCTCCGCCGGAGTGACGCAGTATTTT. Translating gives CSVRKGSAGVTQYF.

The V and J genes are TRBV9 and TRBJ2-2; D uncertain. V was pared by 4 bases and J by 8 bases, with 12 bases between. CDR1 is SGDLS and CDR2 is YYNGEE in the germline V gene. The CDR3 covers 13 residues. The CDR3 nucleotides read TGTGCCAGCAGCCTCCTTTGGAAAGGGGAGCTGTTTTTT. This gives the protein CASSLLWKGELFF.

This clone was recorded only once. The chain has TRBV7-3 and TRBJ2-1, with 8 bases matching TRBD2. The germline V gene encodes CDR1 SGHTA and CDR2 FQGTGA. V was pared by 5 bases and J by 4 bases, with 7 bases of the junction left unmatched. This CDR3 has 15 residues. CDR3 bases: TGTGCCAGCAGCCCGTACGGGGGGGCTTACAATGAGCAGTTCTTC. It is translated as CASSPYGGAYNEQFF.

This chain uses TRBV19 with TRBJ1-4; maybe TRBD1 (6 bases). CDR1 LNHDA and CDR2 SQIVND come from the germline V gene (reference sequence). This CDR3 is built from 14 residues. The V gene lost 8 bases and the J gene lost 8 bases, with 18 bases spanning the gap. CDR3 in amino acids: CASSTVGGQEKLFF. CDR3 nucleotide sequence: TGTGCCAGTTCTACAGTGGGGGGCCAGGAAAAACTGTTTTTT.

The chain is built from TRBV30 and TRBJ2-3, with 7 positions matching TRBD2. J was trimmed by 0 bases and V by 4 bases; bases with no gene match: 13. In germline, CDR1 is GTSNPN, CDR2 SVGIG (reference sequence). The CDR3 totals 17 residues. CDR3 bases: TGTGCCTGGACCCCGTTAGGGAGCGGGAAGAGCACAGATACGCAGTATTTT. This translates into CAWTPLGSGKSTDTQYF.